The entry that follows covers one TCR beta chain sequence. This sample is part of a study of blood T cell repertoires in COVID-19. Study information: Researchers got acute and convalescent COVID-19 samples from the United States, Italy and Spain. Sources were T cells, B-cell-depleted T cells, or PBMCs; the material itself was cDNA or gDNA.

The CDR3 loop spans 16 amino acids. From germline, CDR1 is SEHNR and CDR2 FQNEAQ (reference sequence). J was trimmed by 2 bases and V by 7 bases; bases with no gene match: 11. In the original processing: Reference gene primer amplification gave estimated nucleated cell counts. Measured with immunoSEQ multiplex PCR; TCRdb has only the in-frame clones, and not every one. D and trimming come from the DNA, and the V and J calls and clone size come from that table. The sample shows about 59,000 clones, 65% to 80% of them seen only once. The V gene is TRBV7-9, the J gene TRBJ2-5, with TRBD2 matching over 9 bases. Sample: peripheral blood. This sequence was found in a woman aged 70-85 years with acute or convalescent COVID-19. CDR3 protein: CASISGLAGRQETQYF. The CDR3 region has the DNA TGTGCCAGCATCTCGGGGCTAGCGGGGAGGCAAGAGACCCAGTACTTC.